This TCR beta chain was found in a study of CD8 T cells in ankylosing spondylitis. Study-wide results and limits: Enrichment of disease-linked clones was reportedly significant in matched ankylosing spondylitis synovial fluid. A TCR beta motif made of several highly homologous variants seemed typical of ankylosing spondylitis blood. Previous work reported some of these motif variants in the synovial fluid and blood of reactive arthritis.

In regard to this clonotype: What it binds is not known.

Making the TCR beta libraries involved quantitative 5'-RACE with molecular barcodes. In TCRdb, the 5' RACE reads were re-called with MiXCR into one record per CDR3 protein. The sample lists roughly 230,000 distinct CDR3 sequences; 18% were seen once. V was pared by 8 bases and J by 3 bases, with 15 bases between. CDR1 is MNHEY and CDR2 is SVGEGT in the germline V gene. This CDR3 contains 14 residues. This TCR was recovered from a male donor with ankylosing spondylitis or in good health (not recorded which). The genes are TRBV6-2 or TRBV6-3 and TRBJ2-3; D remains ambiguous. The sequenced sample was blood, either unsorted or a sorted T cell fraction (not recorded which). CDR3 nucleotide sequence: TGTGCCAGCTCGATGTTCGGAAGGACAGATACGCAGTATTTT. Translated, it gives CASSMFGRTDTQYF.